Included here is one T cell receptor beta chain sequence, with context. This specimen comes from a study of control samples from healthy donors and cancer patients. Trimming took off 6 bases at V and 7 bases at J, with 16 bases between the two ends. This CDR3 has 14 residues. Per germline, CDR1 GTSNPN and CDR2 SVGIG (reference sequence). Clones were sequenced by immunoSEQ multiplex PCR, and TCRdb holds only the in-frame ones, with some missing. In the table there are approximately 120,000 clones, 90% of which are singletons. Sequencing was performed on blood. This chain uses TRBV30 with TRBJ1-6; perhaps TRBD1 as D (5 bases). The TCR sequence derives from a human donor in good health. The donor label of this sample is uncertain. Here the CDR3 DNA reads TGTGCCTGCCCAGGCCGGGACCCCAATTCACCCCTCCACTTT. Its translation: CACPGRDPNSPLHF.